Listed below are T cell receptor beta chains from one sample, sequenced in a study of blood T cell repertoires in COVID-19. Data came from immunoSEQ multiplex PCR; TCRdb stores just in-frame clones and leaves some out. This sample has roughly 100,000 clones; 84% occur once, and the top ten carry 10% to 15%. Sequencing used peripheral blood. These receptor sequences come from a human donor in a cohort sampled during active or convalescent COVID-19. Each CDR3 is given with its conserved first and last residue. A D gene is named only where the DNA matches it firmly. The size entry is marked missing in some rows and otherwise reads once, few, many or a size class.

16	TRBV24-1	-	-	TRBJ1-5	TGTGCCACCAGTGAGGGCGGGGGGTATAGCAATCAGCCCCAGCATTTT	CATSEGGGYSNQPQHF
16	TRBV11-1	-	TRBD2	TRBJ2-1	TGTGCCAGCAGCGACCGACTAGCGGGGGAACACAATGAGCAGTTCTTC	CASSDRLAGEHNEQFF
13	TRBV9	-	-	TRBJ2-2	TGTGCCAGCAGCGTAGGTCTCACAGGGGAGCTGTTTTTT	CASSVGLTGELFF
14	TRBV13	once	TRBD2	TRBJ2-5	TGTGCCAGCAGCTCCGGGGGAGGGGTCGAGACCCAGTACTTC	CASSSGGGVETQYF
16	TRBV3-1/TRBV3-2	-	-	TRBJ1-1	TGTGCCAGCAGCCCGCGGTATTCTGGTATGAACACTGAAGCTTTCTTT	CASSPRYSGMNTEAFF
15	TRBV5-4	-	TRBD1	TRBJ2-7	TGTGCCACTCACTCCCTCGGACAGGGGTCCTACGAGCAGTACTTC	CATHSLGQGSYEQYF
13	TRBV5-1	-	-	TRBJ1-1	TGCGCCAGCAGCTTATCAGGGTCGGATGAAGCTTTCTTT	CASSLSGSDEAFF
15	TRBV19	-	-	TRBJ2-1	TGTGCCAGTAGTATTCAGGACAGACCCTACAATGAGCAGTTCTTC	CASSIQDRPYNEQFF
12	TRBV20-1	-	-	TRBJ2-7	TGCAGTGCTAGTCCTACAGGGTACGAGCAGTACTTC	CSASPTGYEQYF
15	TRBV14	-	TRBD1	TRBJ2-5	TGTGCCAGCAGCCTCACCCTGACAGGGGGGGAGACCCAGTACTTC	CASSLTLTGGETQYF
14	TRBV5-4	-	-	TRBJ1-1	TGTGCCAGCAGCCCGGGACACCAGAACACTGAAGCTTTCTTT	CASSPGHQNTEAFF
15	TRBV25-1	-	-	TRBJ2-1	TGTGCCAGCAGTTGGAGGGGGCAAAGCTACAATGAGCAGTTCTTC	CASSWRGQSYNEQFF